Listed below are T cell receptor beta chains from one sample, sequenced in a study of cytomegalovirus exposure and HLA in healthy donors. Profiled with immunoSEQ multiplex PCR; TCRdb holds only in-frame clones, not every one. The table includes fewer than 350,000 clones, around nine tenths detected once. The sample taken for sequencing was PBMCs. The receptor source for this set is a woman younger than 30 in good health and CMV-seronegative. CDR3s include the opening cysteine and the closing phenylalanine or tryptophan. Each record gives: D gene, J gene, clone size, V gene, CDR3 DNA, CDR3 protein. A D gene is named only where the DNA matches it firmly. Clone size is shown for a subset of rows, as once, few, many or a class of expanded clone.

D gene: TRBD1
J gene: TRBJ1-2
clone size: NA
V gene: TRBV28
CDR3 DNA: TGTGCCAGCACTTTTCCGGGACAGGTTTATGGCTACACCTTC
CDR3 protein: CASTFPGQVYGYTF

D gene: NA
J gene: TRBJ2-1
clone size: once
V gene: TRBV9
CDR3 DNA: TGTGCCAGCAGCGTAGCCACAGGGCCTGGGGGTGAGCAGTTCTTC
CDR3 protein: CASSVATGPGGEQFF

D gene: NA
J gene: TRBJ1-1
clone size: NA
V gene: TRBV30
CDR3 DNA: TGTGCCTGGAGTGTACTGGAGGGACCTTTCTTT
CDR3 protein: CAWSVLEGPFF

D gene: TRBD2
J gene: TRBJ2-1
clone size: NA
V gene: TRBV30
CDR3 DNA: TGTGCCTGGAGTGACCTTAGCGGGAGCTCCTACAATGAGCAGTTCTTC
CDR3 protein: CAWSDLSGSSYNEQFF

D gene: TRBD2
J gene: TRBJ2-5
clone size: once
V gene: TRBV7-9
CDR3 DNA: TGTGCCAGCAGCCTCGGGACTAGCATGGGCGGGAGAGAGACCCAGTACTTC
CDR3 protein: CASSLGTSMGGRETQYF

D gene: TRBD1
J gene: TRBJ2-5
clone size: NA
V gene: TRBV27
CDR3 DNA: TGTGCCAGCAGTTCTCCCCGGGACAGGGTTGGGGAGACCCAGTACTTC
CDR3 protein: CASSSPRDRVGETQYF

D gene: NA
J gene: TRBJ2-7
clone size: NA
V gene: TRBV6-5
CDR3 DNA: TGTGCCAGCAGTTCGAGGACAGAAACTTTTGGGGAGCAGTACTTC
CDR3 protein: CASSSRTETFGEQYF

D gene: NA
J gene: TRBJ1-1
clone size: NA
V gene: TRBV18
CDR3 DNA: TGTGCCAGCTCACCAATCGCGAGGCCTGAAGCTTTCTTT
CDR3 protein: CASSPIARPEAFF

D gene: NA
J gene: TRBJ2-1
clone size: NA
V gene: TRBV6-6
CDR3 DNA: TGTGCCAGCAGTTACTCGAGTGAGCAGTTCTTC
CDR3 protein: CASSYSSEQFF

D gene: NA
J gene: TRBJ2-7
clone size: once
V gene: TRBV4-3
CDR3 DNA: TGCGCCAGCAGCCAAGAAGTACAGGGACCCTACGAGCAGTACTTC
CDR3 protein: CASSQEVQGPYEQYF

D gene: NA
J gene: TRBJ2-3
clone size: NA
V gene: TRBV7-3
CDR3 DNA: TGTGCCAGCAGCTTAAGCCCGGGCACAGATACGCAGTATTTT
CDR3 protein: CASSLSPGTDTQYF

D gene: NA
J gene: TRBJ2-3
clone size: NA
V gene: TRBV4-1
CDR3 DNA: TGCGCCAGCAGCCCACTAATGACCACAGATACGCAGTATTTT
CDR3 protein: CASSPLMTTDTQYF

D gene: NA
J gene: TRBJ1-1
clone size: NA
V gene: TRBV9
CDR3 DNA: TGTGCCAGCAGCGGGACGCTGCTGGGGCAAGCTTTCTTT
CDR3 protein: CASSGTLLGQAFF

D gene: NA
J gene: TRBJ1-1
clone size: NA
V gene: TRBV5-4
CDR3 DNA: TGTGCCAGCAGCCCCCAGCGAAGTTACACTGAAGCTTTCTTT
CDR3 protein: CASSPQRSYTEAFF

D gene: NA
J gene: TRBJ1-4
clone size: NA
V gene: TRBV6-5
CDR3 DNA: TGTGCCAGCACGGGGACTGCAACTAATGAAAAACTGTTTTTT
CDR3 protein: CASTGTATNEKLFF

D gene: TRBD1
J gene: TRBJ2-3
clone size: NA
V gene: TRBV15
CDR3 DNA: TGTGCCACCAGCAGTAGGGGGCTAGGAGATACGCAGTATTTT
CDR3 protein: CATSSRGLGDTQYF

D gene: TRBD1
J gene: TRBJ1-2
clone size: NA
V gene: TRBV28
CDR3 DNA: TGTGCCAGCACGACAAAGACAGGGGGATACTATGGCTACACCTTC
CDR3 protein: CASTTKTGGYYGYTF

D gene: TRBD2
J gene: TRBJ2-1
clone size: NA
V gene: TRBV5-6
CDR3 DNA: TGTGCCAGCAGCATTGCCGGGACTAGCGTCCACAATGAGCAGTTCTTC
CDR3 protein: CASSIAGTSVHNEQFF

D gene: TRBD1
J gene: TRBJ1-1
clone size: NA
V gene: TRBV5-4
CDR3 DNA: TGTGCCAGCAGCTCAGGACAGGGGAGACCTGAAGCTTTCTTT
CDR3 protein: CASSSGQGRPEAFF

D gene: TRBD1
J gene: TRBJ1-1
clone size: NA
V gene: TRBV6-1
CDR3 DNA: TGTGCCAGCGGACCAGACAGGGATACTGAAGCTTTCTTT
CDR3 protein: CASGPDRDTEAFF

D gene: TRBD1
J gene: TRBJ2-1
clone size: NA
V gene: TRBV27
CDR3 DNA: TGTGCCAGCAGTTCCCAGGGTTTCGGGACAGGCTACAATGAGCAGTTCTTC
CDR3 protein: CASSSQGFGTGYNEQFF

D gene: TRBD1
J gene: TRBJ1-2
clone size: few
V gene: TRBV10-3
CDR3 DNA: TGTGCCATCAGACGACAGGGGGCCGATGGCTACACCTTC
CDR3 protein: CAIRRQGADGYTF

D gene: NA
J gene: TRBJ2-2
clone size: NA
V gene: TRBV27
CDR3 DNA: TGTGCCAGCAGTTTATCGGCTGCCGGGGAGCTGTTTTTT
CDR3 protein: CASSLSAAGELFF

D gene: TRBD1
J gene: TRBJ2-3
clone size: NA
V gene: TRBV4-1
CDR3 DNA: TGCGCCAGCAGCCATAGACAGGGAAGAACAAACCTTTACACAGATACGCAGTATTTT
CDR3 protein: CASSHRQGRTNLYTDTQYF

D gene: NA
J gene: TRBJ1-5
clone size: NA
V gene: TRBV5-8
CDR3 DNA: TGTGCCAGCAGCTTGGGGGAGGGCCGGCAGCCCCAGCATTTT
CDR3 protein: CASSLGEGRQPQHF

D gene: TRBD1
J gene: TRBJ2-7
clone size: NA
V gene: TRBV7-2
CDR3 DNA: TGTGCCAGCAGCTTAAGACAGGGGAACTACGAGCAGTACTTC
CDR3 protein: CASSLRQGNYEQYF

D gene: NA
J gene: TRBJ2-7
clone size: NA
V gene: TRBV7-6
CDR3 DNA: TGTGCCAGCAGCGAGAAAATCCAGGGCTTTACCTACGAGCAGTACTTC
CDR3 protein: CASSEKIQGFTYEQYF

D gene: TRBD2
J gene: TRBJ2-7
clone size: few
V gene: TRBV10-2
CDR3 DNA: TGCGCCAGTAGTAGCGGGGGAGCACTCTACGAGCAGTACTTC
CDR3 protein: CASSSGGALYEQYF

D gene: NA
J gene: TRBJ2-7
clone size: NA
V gene: TRBV6-6
CDR3 DNA: TGTGCCAGCAGTTACGGTTCTGGGGCGGGAACCTACGAGCAGTACTTC
CDR3 protein: CASSYGSGAGTYEQYF

D gene: NA
J gene: TRBJ2-5
clone size: NA
V gene: TRBV5-8
CDR3 DNA: TGTGCCAGCAGGACAGGACAGTACCAAGAGACCCAGTACTTC
CDR3 protein: CASRTGQYQETQYF

D gene: NA
J gene: TRBJ2-1
clone size: NA
V gene: TRBV2
CDR3 DNA: TGTGCCAGCAGTGGTTCTAGCGTCTCCAATGAGCAGTTCTTC
CDR3 protein: CASSGSSVSNEQFF

D gene: TRBD2
J gene: TRBJ2-7
clone size: NA
V gene: TRBV5-1
CDR3 DNA: TGCGCCAGCAGCCAAGGGACTATATACGAGCAGTACTTC
CDR3 protein: CASSQGTIYEQYF

D gene: NA
J gene: TRBJ1-2
clone size: NA
V gene: TRBV7-9
CDR3 DNA: TGTGCCAGCAGCTTTCTTGGGAGGCGTGCCTATGGCTACACCTTC
CDR3 protein: CASSFLGRRAYGYTF

D gene: NA
J gene: TRBJ1-5
clone size: NA
V gene: TRBV28
CDR3 DNA: TGTGCCAGCAGTTTAGAGAACCTAAATCAGCCCCAGCATTTT
CDR3 protein: CASSLENLNQPQHF

D gene: TRBD2
J gene: TRBJ2-7
clone size: NA
V gene: TRBV19
CDR3 DNA: TGTGCCAGTTCTGACGGGGGGATATACGAGCAGTACTTC
CDR3 protein: CASSDGGIYEQYF

D gene: NA
J gene: TRBJ2-3
clone size: NA
V gene: TRBV29-1
CDR3 DNA: TGCAGCGTTGAAGATAGGTGGAGGCTGAGCACAGATACGCAGTATTTT
CDR3 protein: CSVEDRWRLSTDTQYF

D gene: TRBD1
J gene: TRBJ2-1
clone size: NA
V gene: TRBV7-2
CDR3 DNA: TGTGCCAGCAGCTTAGAAGGGACAGGTAGGTACAATGAGCAGTTCTTC
CDR3 protein: CASSLEGTGRYNEQFF

D gene: TRBD2
J gene: TRBJ2-3
clone size: NA
V gene: TRBV28
CDR3 DNA: TGTGCCAGCAGTCCACTGACTAGCGGGAGAAGCACAGATACGCAGTATTTT
CDR3 protein: CASSPLTSGRSTDTQYF

D gene: NA
J gene: TRBJ2-7
clone size: NA
V gene: TRBV25-1
CDR3 DNA: TGTGCCAGCAGTGACTCGACAGGTGGGGAGCAGTACTTC
CDR3 protein: CASSDSTGGEQYF

D gene: NA
J gene: TRBJ2-7
clone size: NA
V gene: TRBV10-1
CDR3 DNA: TGCGCCAGCAGTCGACAGGCGGCCTACGAGCAGTACTTC
CDR3 protein: CASSRQAAYEQYF

D gene: TRBD1
J gene: TRBJ2-7
clone size: NA
V gene: TRBV10-3
CDR3 DNA: TGTGCCATCAGTGAGATCCCCCAGGGGGACGAGCAGTACTTC
CDR3 protein: CAISEIPQGDEQYF

D gene: TRBD1
J gene: TRBJ2-2
clone size: NA
V gene: TRBV27
CDR3 DNA: TGTGCCAGCAGTTTATACCCCCGGACAGGGAACACCGGGGAGCTGTTTTTT
CDR3 protein: CASSLYPRTGNTGELFF

D gene: NA
J gene: TRBJ2-1
clone size: few
V gene: TRBV6-4
CDR3 DNA: TGTGCCAGCAGTGACTCGAATTCGGGAAACAATGAGCAGTTCTTC
CDR3 protein: CASSDSNSGNNEQFF

D gene: TRBD1
J gene: TRBJ2-2
clone size: once
V gene: TRBV29-1
CDR3 DNA: TGCAGCGTGGAGACCGGGACAGGGGGAACCGGGGAGCTGTTTTTT
CDR3 protein: CSVETGTGGTGELFF

D gene: NA
J gene: TRBJ2-5
clone size: NA
V gene: TRBV6-1
CDR3 DNA: TGTGCCAGCAGCGGAGAAGAGACCCAGTACTTC
CDR3 protein: CASSGEETQYF

D gene: NA
J gene: TRBJ1-5
clone size: once
V gene: TRBV19
CDR3 DNA: TGTGCCAGTAGGACAGGACAGTCTAATCAGCCCCAGCATTTT
CDR3 protein: CASRTGQSNQPQHF

D gene: TRBD2
J gene: TRBJ2-1
clone size: NA
V gene: TRBV28
CDR3 DNA: TGTGCCAGCAGTTCTAGCGGTATCTACAATGAGCAGTTCTTC
CDR3 protein: CASSSSGIYNEQFF

D gene: TRBD2
J gene: TRBJ2-7
clone size: NA
V gene: TRBV27
CDR3 DNA: TGTGCCAGCAGTTTAGGTCTAGCGGGAGCCTCCGGCTCCTACGAGCAGTACTTC
CDR3 protein: CASSLGLAGASGSYEQYF

D gene: TRBD1
J gene: TRBJ2-7
clone size: NA
V gene: TRBV2
CDR3 DNA: TGTGCCAGCAGGGCCGGGACAGGGGGCTCCTACGAGCAGTACTTC
CDR3 protein: CASRAGTGGSYEQYF

D gene: TRBD1
J gene: TRBJ2-1
clone size: NA
V gene: TRBV29-1
CDR3 DNA: TGCAGCGTGGAGACAGGGGCCCGGGGGTACAATGAGCAGTTCTTC
CDR3 protein: CSVETGARGYNEQFF

D gene: NA
J gene: TRBJ2-7
clone size: NA
V gene: TRBV7-8
CDR3 DNA: TGTGCCAGCAGCTCCTTCATCGGGACTTATTACGAGCAGTACTTC
CDR3 protein: CASSSFIGTYYEQYF

D gene: TRBD1
J gene: TRBJ2-3
clone size: NA
V gene: TRBV6-1
CDR3 DNA: TGTGCCAGCAGGGAATCTCTCCGGGACAGAAGAGATACGCAGTATTTT
CDR3 protein: CASRESLRDRRDTQYF

D gene: TRBD1
J gene: TRBJ1-1
clone size: NA
V gene: TRBV6-5
CDR3 DNA: TGTGCCAGCAGGGTGGGGGACAGCAACACTGAAGCTTTCTTT
CDR3 protein: CASRVGDSNTEAFF